This entry lists 25 T cell receptor beta chains sequenced from one sample in a study of regulatory T cells in long-lasting Graves disease. Investigators prepared the TCR beta libraries by applying iRepertoire HTBI primers and Arm-PCR of CDR3 regions. TCRdb passed the multiplex PCR reads through MiXCR, listing each CDR3 protein once. The repertoire has about 470,000 distinct CDR3 sequences, around 20% of them found once; the top ten carry 7.8%. Time point meaning: persistent/refractory GD, antithyroid drugs over 5 years with positive TRAb. The authors made the TCR library using RNA they extracted from PBMCs. The sample consisted of peripheral blood mononuclear cells (PBMCs), taken when the disease was refractory, from a patient treated with antithyroid drugs. The receptors derive from a female donor with Graves disease.

This sequence joins TRBV15 and TRBJ2-2; D assignment may be TRBD1 or TRBD2 (5 bases each). V dropped 5 bases and J dropped 1 base, with 8 bases sitting between them. Germline V gives CDR1 LNHNV, CDR2 YYDKDF (reference sequence). The CDR3 runs 14 residues. The CDR3 nucleotides are TGTGCCACCAGCGAGGGGAGGAACACCGGGGAGCTGTTTTTT. Translated: CATSEGRNTGELFF.

In its sample, this clonotype was seen many times. Written as DNA, the CDR3 is TGTGCCACCAGTGACACCGGGACAGGTTTCGGCGAGCAGTACTTC. Its translation: CATSDTGTGFGEQYF. The gene calls are TRBV24-1 and TRBJ2-7; TRBD1 agrees at 8 bases. Germline V gene sequence: CDR1 KGHDR, CDR2 SFDVKD. The V gene end was trimmed by 4 bases and the J gene end by 6 bases; junction bases not matched to a gene: 10. The CDR3 is 15 amino acids.

This clonotype was detected ten times or more. This chain connects TRBV30 to TRBJ1-1; possibly TRBD1 for D (6 bases). This CDR3 is built from 11 residues. The germline V gene has CDR1 GTSNPN and CDR2 SVGIG (reference sequence). V lost 8 bases to trimming and J lost 4 bases, with 11 bases between them. The CDR3 DNA is TGTGCCGGAGACAGGCGCACTGAAGCTTTCTTT. This translates into CAGDRRTEAFF.

Many counts were recorded for this clonotype. This chain uses TRBV9 with TRBJ1-2; no definite D call. CDR1 SGDLS and CDR2 YYNGEE come from the germline V gene. The CDR3 length is 12 residues. The ends were cut back, 4 bases at V and 5 bases at J, with 9 bases in the middle. This chain's CDR3 is CASSTPNYGYTF. CDR3 DNA: TGTGCCAGCAGCACCCCGAATTATGGCTACACCTTC. Supplemented by reference TRBV9 and TRBJ1-2, the full variable domain reads DSGVTQTPKHLITATGQRVTLRCSPRSGDLSVYWYQQSLDQGLQFLIQYYNGEERAKGNILERFSAQQFPDLHSELNLSSLELGDSALYFCASSTPNYGYTFGSGTRLTVV.

The table lists this clonotype with many counts. The chain is built from TRBV28 and TRBJ1-5; D ambiguous. This CDR3 has 15 amino acids. V lost 2 bases, J lost 4 bases, and 12 bases lay in between. The germline CDR1 and CDR2 sequences are MDHEN and SYDVKM. CDR3 bases: TGTGCCAGCAGTTTAGGGTTGTGGGGAAATCAGCCCCAGCATTTT. The encoded protein is CASSLGLWGNQPQHF. Full variable domain (rest looked up from reference TRBV28 and TRBJ1-5): DVKVTQSSRYLVKRTGEKVFLECVQDMDHENMFWYRQDPGLGLRLIYFSYDVKMKEKGDIPEGYSVSREKKERFSLILESASTNQTSMYLCASSLGLWGNQPQHFGDGTRLSIL.

The sample holds many counts of this clonotype. This rearrangement joins TRBV10-3 to TRBJ1-3; D is perhaps TRBD1 (6 bases). V dropped 0 bases and J dropped 4 bases, with 16 bases sitting between them. From germline, CDR1 is ENHRY and CDR2 SYGVKD. The CDR3 extends over 17 amino acids. The CDR3 loop reads CAISESRQAYLGNTIYF. The CDR3 DNA sequence: TGTGCCATCAGTGAGTCGCGACAGGCTTACCTCGGAAACACCATATATTTT.

Only a few counts were recorded for this clonotype. The chain recombines TRBV7-9 with TRBJ2-7; D gene unclear. The CDR3 spans 15 residues. Looked up from germline, CDR1 is SEHNR and CDR2 is FQNEAQ (reference sequence). V was clipped by 5 bases and J by 0 bases, with 14 bases between them. As DNA, the CDR3 is TGTGCCAGCAGCGGCCGGATAGGGCCCTCCTACGAGCAGTACTTC. As protein: CASSGRIGPSYEQYF.

This chain links TRBV29-1 with TRBJ2-2, with 11 bases aligning to TRBD2. The ends lost 1 base at V and 1 base at J; junction bases unmatched: 2. CDR3 length: 16 amino acids. Germline V gene sequence: CDR1 SQVTM, CDR2 ANQGSEA. The DNA for the CDR3 is TGCAGCGTTGAAGGGACTAGCGGGCAGAACACCGGGGAGCTGTTTTTT. Translation: CSVEGTSGQNTGELFF.

This clonotype was found many times. This chain joins TRBV3-1 and TRBJ1-2; D not resolved. CDR1 is LGHDT and CDR2 is YNNKEL in the germline V gene (reference sequence). The CDR3 is 14 residues long. V was pared by 1 base and J by 5 bases, with 11 bases between. CDR3 sequence (DNA): TGTGCCAGCAGCCAAGGGAGGACGGTGTATGGCTACACCTTC. Its translation: CASSQGRTVYGYTF.

The V and J genes are TRBV10-3 and TRBJ2-1, with D maybe TRBD2 (6 bases). Germline lookup yields CDR1 ENHRY and CDR2 SYGVKD. CDR3 length: 14 residues. V gave up 7 bases and J gave up 3 bases, with 13 bases separating them. The CDR3 spells CAIKVGLDYNEQFF. CDR3 bases: TGTGCCATCAAGGTGGGACTTGACTACAATGAGCAGTTCTTC.

This clonotype was observed a handful of times. The V call is TRBV6-1, the J call TRBJ1-2; D gene ambiguous. In germline, CDR1 is MNHNS, CDR2 SASEGT. The CDR3 has 14 amino acids. V was trimmed by 6 bases and J by 1 base, leaving 12 bases between them. In nucleotides, the CDR3 is TGTGCCAGCAGCCCCGGGAGTTTTAACTATGGCTACACCTTC. It encodes CASSPGSFNYGYTF.

Ten or more counts support this clonotype. This chain links TRBV10-3 with TRBJ2-5; D gene unclear. The germline V gene has CDR1 ENHRY and CDR2 SYGVKD. Trimming removed 8 bases at V and 2 bases at J, with 6 bases between. The CDR3 length is 11 residues. CDR3 bases: TGTGCCATCGGTTCACAAGAGACCCAGTACTTC. Its protein product is CAIGSQETQYF.

This clonotype was observed at least ten times. This chain connects TRBV7-2 to TRBJ2-2; 7 bases agree with TRBD2. Germline assignment: CDR1 SGHTA and CDR2 FQGNSA. There are 14 residues in the CDR3. Trimming cost V 3 bases and J 6 bases; bases outside gene matches: 4. The CDR3, as DNA: TGTGCCAGCAGCTTTTGGACTAGTCCCGGGGAGCTGTTTTTT. Translated: CASSFWTSPGELFF.

Only a few counts were recorded for this clonotype. The chain uses TRBV27 and TRBJ2-7, with 9 bases matching TRBD1. V trimming: 7 bases; J trimming: 7 bases; junction bases outside the gene matches: 14. The germline gives CDR1 MNHEY, CDR2 SMNVEV (reference sequence). The length of the CDR3 is 15 residues. The CDR3 DNA reads as TGTGCCAGCACCCTCGTCGACCCGGGACAGGGAGAGCAGTACTTC. Translated, it gives CASTLVDPGQGEQYF.

This clonotype was recorded at least ten times. The CDR3 DNA follows: TGTGCCAGCAGAAACAGGGGAGAGATCCACGAGCAGTACTTC. Protein sequence: CASRNRGEIHEQYF. The V and J genes are TRBV28 and TRBJ2-7, with 7 bases aligning to TRBD1. V was clipped by 6 bases and J by 5 bases; unmatched bases: 10. CDR3 length: 14 amino acids. Germline loops: CDR1 MDHEN, CDR2 SYDVKM.

This clonotype was counted many times. CDR3 coding DNA: TGTGCCAGCAGTCGGGACGCCGCGGGCGACGAGCAGTACTTC. It is translated as CASSRDAAGDEQYF. This chain links TRBV28 with TRBJ2-7; D could derive from TRBD1 or TRBD2 (5 bases each). Germline assignment: CDR1 MDHEN and CDR2 SYDVKM. CDR3 length: 14 residues. The V gene lost 5 bases and the J gene lost 5 bases, with 16 bases spanning the gap.

V is TRBV29-1 and J is TRBJ2-7; a possible D gene is TRBD1 (6 bases). V was cut by 2 bases and J by 2 bases, with 10 bases left in between. This CDR3 region has 13 residues. The germline gives CDR1 SQVTM, CDR2 ANQGSEA. The CDR3, as DNA: TGCAGCGTTGAACAGGGGACCCCCTACGAGCAGTACTTC. It encodes CSVEQGTPYEQYF.

This clonotype appeared a few times. The chain has TRBV30 and TRBJ1-1; D remains ambiguous. The CDR3 covers 11 residues. V was pared by 4 bases and J by 8 bases, with 11 bases between. The germline gives CDR1 GTSNPN, CDR2 SVGIG (reference sequence). The chain's CDR3 is CAWNSMTEAFF. The CDR3 DNA reads as TGTGCCTGGAACTCGATGACAGAAGCTTTCTTT. Together with reference TRBV30 and TRBJ1-1, the CDR3 gives the full variable domain: SQTIHQWPATLVQPVGSPLSLECTVEGTSNPNLYWYRQAAGRGLQLLFYSVGIGQISSEVPQNLSASRPQDRQFILSSKKLLLSDSGFYLCAWNSMTEAFFGQGTRLTVV.

This clonotype was detected only a few times. This rearrangement joins TRBV20-1 to TRBJ1-5, with 7 bases lining up with TRBD1. Germline V gene sequence: CDR1 DFQATT, CDR2 SNEGSKA (reference sequence). The CDR3 loop spans 14 amino acids. V lost 5 bases to trimming and J lost 1 base; unmatched junction nucleotides: 5. CDR3 amino acids: CSADDRASNQPQHF. The CDR3 region has the DNA TGCAGTGCTGACGACAGGGCGAGCAATCAGCCCCAGCATTTT.

This clonotype was detected ten times or more. This rearrangement joins TRBV27 to TRBJ2-7; no clear D gene. This CDR3 is 14 amino acids long. From germline, CDR1 is MNHEY and CDR2 SMNVEV (reference sequence). V lost 3 bases and J 2 bases, leaving 11 bases between the germline ends. CDR3 protein: CASSLYRLPYEQYF. CDR3 bases: TGTGCCAGCAGTTTGTACCGTTTACCCTACGAGCAGTACTTC.

To note about this clonotype: The CDR3 does not close with the conserved phenylalanine or tryptophan, likely indicating a read error. The DNA is omitted, as the CDR3 cannot be located on it reliably, and the CDR3 follows TCRdb's listing. V is TRBV28 and J is TRBJ1-6; the tabulated D call, TRBD1, remains unverified against the DNA. Including both end residues, the CDR3 is 15 amino acids long. CDR1 is MDHEN, CDR2 SYDVKM, per germline. CDR3 in amino acids: CASSSPAGGLQPLHL.

This clonotype was seen only once. The V gene is TRBV7-9, the J gene TRBJ2-5; D may be TRBD2 (5 bases). Gene TRBJ2-1 matches the end of the DNA better, so the J call may be wrong. Per germline, CDR1 SEHNR and CDR2 FQNEAQ (reference sequence). CDR3 length: 16 residues. In DNA form, the CDR3 reads TGTGCCAGCAGCTTAGCGATCGGACTCACCTACAATGAGCAGTTCTTC. Translated, it gives CASSLAIGLTYNEQFF.

There are many counts of this clonotype. This chain connects TRBV20-1 to TRBJ2-2; D gene ambiguous. With 4 bases removed from V and 3 bases from J, the gap between germline ends came to 15 bases. This CDR3 is built from 15 residues. CDR1 and CDR2 from the germline V gene are DFQATT and SNEGSKA (reference sequence). The CDR3 sequence is CSATSYDSYTGELFF. CDR3 bases: TGCAGTGCTACGAGTTATGATAGCTACACCGGGGAGCTGTTTTTT.

The chain uses TRBV29-1 and TRBJ2-7, with a possible D match to TRBD2 (6 bases). This CDR3 has 13 amino acids. Germline V lookup: CDR1 SQVTM, CDR2 ANQGSEA. V lost 7 bases to trimming and J lost 0 bases, with 13 bases between them. The DNA for the CDR3 is TGCAGCGCCCGGGACTTACTCTCCTACGAGCAGTACTTC. It codes for CSARDLLSYEQYF.

This clonotype was seen a few times. V gene TRBV6-1 combines with J gene TRBJ1-6; 8 positions match TRBD1. CDR3 length: 14 amino acids. V was pared by 5 bases and J by 9 bases, with 6 bases of the junction left unmatched. The germline gives CDR1 MNHNS, CDR2 SASEGT. CDR3 amino acids: CASSTTGARSPLHF. The CDR3 bases are TGTGCCAGCAGTACGACAGGGGCACGTTCACCCCTCCACTTT.